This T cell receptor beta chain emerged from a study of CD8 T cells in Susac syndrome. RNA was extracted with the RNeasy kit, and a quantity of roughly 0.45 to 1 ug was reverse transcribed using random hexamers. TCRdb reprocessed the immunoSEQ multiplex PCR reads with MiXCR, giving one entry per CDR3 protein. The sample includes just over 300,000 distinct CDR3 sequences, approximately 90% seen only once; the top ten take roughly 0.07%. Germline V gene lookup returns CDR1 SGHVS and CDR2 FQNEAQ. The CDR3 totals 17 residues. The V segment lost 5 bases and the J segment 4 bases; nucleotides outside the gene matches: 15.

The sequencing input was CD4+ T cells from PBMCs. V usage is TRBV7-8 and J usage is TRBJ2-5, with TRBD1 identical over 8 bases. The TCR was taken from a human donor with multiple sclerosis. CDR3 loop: CASSPTNSGGSRETQYF. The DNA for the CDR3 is TGTGCCAGCAGCCCCACTAATTCAGGGGGCTCGAGAGAGACCCAGTACTTC.